This T cell receptor beta chain was documented in a study of T cell responses to AZD1222 COVID-19 vaccine. Study-level findings and limits: Mostly white British, mostly female donors; authors suggested clonal diversity may be underestimated. Increases in Spike-specific TCR breadth and depth were seen after two AZD1222 doses. It was only five to seven AZD1222 recipients who were seropositive at baseline.

Method: immunoSEQ multiplex PCR; TCRdb's copy keeps in-frame clones and lacks some. The sample has roughly 180,000 clones; 92% are singletons. Pooling covered second doses at about 4 or about 12 weeks. In regard to this clone: Its antigen is still unknown.

The material was peripheral blood, obtained 28 days after the second AZD1222 dose. The receptor's source is an adult who received the AZD1222 COVID-19 vaccine.

In DNA form, the CDR3 reads TGTGCCAGCAGGTCCGGCACTACCACAAACTATGGCTACACCTTC. It codes for CASRSGTTTNYGYTF. V is TRBV11-2 and J is TRBJ1-2; no definite D call. The CDR3 is 15 residues long. Germline V CDR1 and CDR2: SGHAT, FQNNGV. Trimming pared 6 bases from V and 2 bases from J, leaving 16 bases between.